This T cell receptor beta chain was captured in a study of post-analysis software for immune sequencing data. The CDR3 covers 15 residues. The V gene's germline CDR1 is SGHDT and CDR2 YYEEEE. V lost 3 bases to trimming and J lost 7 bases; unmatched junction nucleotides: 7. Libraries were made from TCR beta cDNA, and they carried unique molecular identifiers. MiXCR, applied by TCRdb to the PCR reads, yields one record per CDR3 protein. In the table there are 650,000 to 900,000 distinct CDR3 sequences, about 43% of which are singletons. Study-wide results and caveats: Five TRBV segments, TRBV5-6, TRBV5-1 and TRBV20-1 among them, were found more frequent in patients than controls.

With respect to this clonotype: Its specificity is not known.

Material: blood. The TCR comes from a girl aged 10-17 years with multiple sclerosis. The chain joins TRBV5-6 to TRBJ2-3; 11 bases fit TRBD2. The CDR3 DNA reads TGTGCCAGCAGCTACGGGACTAGCGGCGGCTATACGCAGTATTTT. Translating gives CASSYGTSGGYTQYF.